Following are 8 T cell receptor beta chains from one sample sequenced in a study of response to subunit inactivated influenza vaccine. TCRdb passed the RT-PCR reads through MiXCR, listing each CDR3 protein once. Of about 540,000 distinct CDR3 sequences listed, under 30% are singletons. Another study also made use of these data, one on T cells expressing NK-cell markers. This second report adds: The TCR beta cDNA came from 5'RACE template switching with UMIs.

The material was CD4+ T cells sorted from PBMCs, obtained about 12 days after vaccination. The receptors were sampled from a man aged 50 to 60 who received an inactivated influenza vaccine.

This clonotype was counted only a few times. The chain couples TRBV5-5 to TRBJ1-5; D might be TRBD1 (5 bases). V lost 4 bases and J lost 2, with 16 bases in between. CDR3 size: 16 residues. Germline values: CDR1 SGHKS, CDR2 YYEKEE (reference sequence). As DNA, the CDR3 is TGTGCCAGCAGCGAAAGACCTACCAGGGGCAATCAGCCCCAGCATTTT. Residues: CASSERPTRGNQPQHF.

J is TRBJ1-2 and V is TRBV12-3 or TRBV12-4; D possibly corresponds to TRBD1 (5 bases). V was cut by 2 bases and J by 8 bases, with 15 bases left in between. CDR3 length: 14 residues. CDR3 protein: CASSLLGGVGGYTF. Here the CDR3 DNA reads TGTGCCAGCAGTTTATTGGGGGGGGTGGGCGGCTACACCTTC.

This clonotype came up a few times. The chain links TRBV12-3 or TRBV12-4 to TRBJ1-1; D gene uncertain. The CDR3 length is 12 residues. Trimming stripped 6 bases from V and 7 bases from J, with 12 bases between. The CDR3 loop reads CASRYAGLEAFF. In nucleotides, the CDR3 is TGTGCCAGCAGGTATGCGGGCCTTGAAGCTTTCTTT.

The rearrangement uses TRBV15 and TRBJ2-7; 10 nucleotides align to TRBD1. V lost 0 bases, J lost 6 bases, and 2 bases stayed unmatched. This CDR3 contains 14 residues. The V gene's germline CDR1 is LNHNV and CDR2 YYDKDF (reference sequence). The CDR3 DNA reads TGTGCCACCAGCAGAGACCGGACAGGGGGCGAGCAGTACTTC. Translating gives CATSRDRTGGEQYF.

The chain employs TRBV24-1 and TRBJ2-1, with 10 bases identical to TRBD2. This CDR3 has 16 amino acids. Trimming removed 0 bases from V and 7 bases from J; junction bases left unmatched: 5. Germline-derived CDR1 and CDR2 are KGHDR and SFDVKD. CDR3 amino acids: CATSDLASGGWNEQFF. The CDR3 bases are TGTGCCACCAGTGATTTGGCTAGCGGGGGATGGAATGAGCAGTTCTTC.

CDR3 bases: TGTGCCAGCAACGGAGGTTCCCCCCGGAGCAATCAGCCCCAGCATTTT. As protein: CASNGGSPRSNQPQHF. The V and J genes are TRBV2 and TRBJ1-5; D is undetermined. This CDR3 contains 16 residues. Germline lookup yields CDR1 SNHLY and CDR2 FYNNEI. The germline V and J ends were trimmed by 7 bases and 1 base, with 17 bases remaining between them.

The chain links TRBV5-1 to TRBJ2-7, with D hard to call. The CDR3 extends over 13 amino acids. Germline V gene sequence: CDR1 SGHRS, CDR2 YFSETQ. V was clipped by 3 bases and J by 0 bases, with 7 bases between them. CDR3 DNA sequence: TGCGCCAGCAGCTGGGCAGGCTCCTACGAGCAGTACTTC. Translation gives CASSWAGSYEQYF.

This clonotype was detected a few times. CDR3 in amino acids: CASSFGQGSGETQYF. The CDR3 DNA is TGTGCCAGCAGTTTTGGACAGGGGAGTGGTGAGACCCAGTACTTC. The chain carries TRBV6-5 and TRBJ2-5, with 9 bases aligning to TRBD1. CDR3 length: 15 residues. In germline, CDR1 is MNHEY, CDR2 SVGAGI. V lost 4 bases to trimming and J lost 5 bases; unmatched junction nucleotides: 8.